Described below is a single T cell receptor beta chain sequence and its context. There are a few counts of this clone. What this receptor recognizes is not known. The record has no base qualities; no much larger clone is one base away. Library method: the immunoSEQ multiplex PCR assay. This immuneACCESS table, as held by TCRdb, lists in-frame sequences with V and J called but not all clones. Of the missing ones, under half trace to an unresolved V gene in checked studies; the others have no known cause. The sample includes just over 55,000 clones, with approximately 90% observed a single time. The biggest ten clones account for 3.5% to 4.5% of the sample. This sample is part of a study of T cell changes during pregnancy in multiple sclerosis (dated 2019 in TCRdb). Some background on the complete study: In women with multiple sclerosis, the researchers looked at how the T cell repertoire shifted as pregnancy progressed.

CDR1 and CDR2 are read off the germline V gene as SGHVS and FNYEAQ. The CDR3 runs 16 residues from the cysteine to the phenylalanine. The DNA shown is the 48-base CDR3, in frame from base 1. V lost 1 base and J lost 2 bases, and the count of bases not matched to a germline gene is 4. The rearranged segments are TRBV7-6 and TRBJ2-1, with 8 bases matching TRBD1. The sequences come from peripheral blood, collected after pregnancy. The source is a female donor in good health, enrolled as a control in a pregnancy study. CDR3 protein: CASSLGQGRPYNEQFF. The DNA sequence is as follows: TGTGCCAGCAGCTTAGGACAGGGGAGACCCTACAATGAGCAGTTCTTC.